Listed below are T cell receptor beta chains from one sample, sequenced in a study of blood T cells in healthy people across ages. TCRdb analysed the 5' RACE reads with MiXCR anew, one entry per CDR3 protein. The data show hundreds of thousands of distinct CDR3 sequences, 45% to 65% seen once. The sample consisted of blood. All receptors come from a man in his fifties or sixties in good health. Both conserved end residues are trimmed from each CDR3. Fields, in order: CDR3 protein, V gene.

CDR3aa: ASSYGRSYNEQF
v_gene: TRBV11-2

CDR3aa: ASSLRTGITDTQY
v_gene: TRBV13

CDR3aa: ATSGTGNGYT
v_gene: TRBV15

CDR3aa: ASSLAGAGTQY
v_gene: TRBV7-2

CDR3aa: SARMGGSYNEQF
v_gene: TRBV20-1

CDR3aa: ASSFYRASGMGNEQF
v_gene: TRBV12-3/TRBV12-4

CDR3aa: ASRNRAFRGQFSNQPQH
v_gene: TRBV28

CDR3aa: ASSVTGAGYT
v_gene: TRBV14

CDR3aa: ASSVVAGSLTDTQY
v_gene: TRBV9

CDR3aa: ASSQPGTPTYNEQF
v_gene: TRBV7-2

CDR3aa: ASSTRQGQNEAF
v_gene: TRBV5-1

CDR3aa: ASTPLRGVGHNEQF
v_gene: TRBV25-1

CDR3aa: SVDPGPNTEAF
v_gene: TRBV29-1

CDR3aa: ASSNPGTSGTINEQF
v_gene: TRBV6-1

CDR3aa: ASSIGQGYEQY
v_gene: TRBV12-3/TRBV12-4

CDR3aa: ASSRGRNSYNEQF
v_gene: TRBV5-6

CDR3aa: ASSLQGTGRNAQY
v_gene: TRBV5-1

CDR3aa: ASRPRTTGEQF
v_gene: TRBV2

CDR3aa: ASSFVNEQF
v_gene: TRBV7-2

CDR3aa: SAPREAYKQF
v_gene: TRBV20-1

CDR3aa: ASRGGGQGLDTQY
v_gene: TRBV28

CDR3aa: ASSQRQGGIQY
v_gene: TRBV4-3

CDR3aa: ASSQDQEASNESSYEQY
v_gene: TRBV4-2

CDR3aa: SAGPPSGGAYNEQF
v_gene: TRBV20-1

CDR3aa: ASSRPERAF
v_gene: TRBV12-3/TRBV12-4

CDR3aa: ASSFPLGGDNEQF
v_gene: TRBV7-9

CDR3aa: ASSPRDTAGYT
v_gene: TRBV7-2

CDR3aa: ASSGLAGGPRTDTQY
v_gene: TRBV28

CDR3aa: ASSGQSGQETQY
v_gene: TRBV18

CDR3aa: ASSPRGGTYEQY
v_gene: TRBV6-6

CDR3aa: ASSRTAVLYEQY
v_gene: TRBV11-2

CDR3aa: ASSQAEGAGYGST
v_gene: TRBV4-2